This TCR beta chain was documented in a study of blood T cells in healthy people across ages (dated by TCRdb to about 2015). Regarding the complete study: In model experiments, template switching captured about one uniquely barcoded TCR beta cDNA molecule for every two T cells. The study measured age-related changes in TCR beta repertoire diversity using deep sequencing normalized with unique cDNA molecular identifiers. Four age groups were formed from the donors: young (average about 15 years), middle-aged (approximately 40), aged (under 70) and long-lived (more than 75). To avoid experimental bias, donors of different ages were spread randomly across the sequencing lanes. Two additional independent replicas of 1 million unique cDNA reads from the same blood draw were analyzed for two donors (one aged 18 to 29 and one aged 80 or older). Overall study outcomes, separate from this receptor: The long-lived group showed more naive CD4+ T cells, fewer expanded clones and increased TCR diversity than the aged group, suggesting age selection. Observed TCR beta diversity per million T cells fell roughly linearly with age, and a significant reduction was already apparent by age approximately 40. Conclusive comparison of naive and antigen-experienced compartments was prevented by the profiling of bulk unsorted PBMCs. Donor CMV infection status was unknown, potentially confounding age-related changes in expanded clonotypes. Observed TCR beta diversity correlated strongly with the percentage of naive T cells measured by flow cytometry. Estimates of total diversity from one million sequenced T cells were regarded as lower bounds and underestimates.

Libraries were constructed by 5' RACE. Sequencing instrument: Illumina HiSeq 2500. The second PCR ran for about 7 to 11 cycles and used a J-beta primer mix along with a sample-barcoded 5' primer. Each TCR beta cDNA molecule received a unique molecular identifier from a template-switch 5' adaptor carrying 12 random nucleotides. Each sample yielded at least 2.5 million CDR3-containing paired-end reads. All of the RNA was converted into first-strand cDNA using the Mint cDNA synthesis kit, with a TRBC-specific oligonucleotide serving as the primer. Following uracil-DNA glycosylase treatment, a first 18-cycle PCR with universal primers M1SS and BC2_uni_R was performed on all cDNA. The authors processed their data as follows. For normalization, 1 million high-quality reads, each with a distinct molecular identifier, were randomly selected from each sample. Reads sharing molecular identifiers were discarded rather than binned into consensus sequences. CDR3 identification, clonotype clustering and error correction used MiTCR with a Q25 quality threshold and the strictest error-elimination algorithm. A nonparametric unseen species model with Euler transformation was used to estimate lower-bound total TCR beta diversity. TCRdb cleaned the public reads at Q25 with fastp, built clones with MiXCR and kept in-frame beta chains. Rows with one shared CDR3 protein collapse into an entry with the most common genes and DNA. What appears here as the V and J calls and clone size reflects TCRdb's work, not the paper's. This sample lists about a million distinct CDR3 sequences; 48% were detected once. The ten largest clonotypes hold under 15% of the sample.

The donors were 40 or so Caucasian individuals from Russia, aged roughly 6 to 90 years, who were systemically healthy. Ten milliliters of peripheral blood were drawn from each donor into EDTA-treated Vacutainer tubes. PBMCs were isolated by Ficoll-Paque density-gradient centrifugation, with at least 7 million obtained per sample. Total RNA was extracted from PBMCs with Trizol reagent, with at least 6 micrograms obtained per sample. For every donor, an aliquot of PBMCs went through flow cytometry to measure the percentages of naive CD45RAhigh/CD27high T cells. Trimming takes 0 bases from V and 5 bases from J, and the germline ends sit 15 bases apart. Taken from the germline V gene, the CDR1 and CDR2 loops are SGHRS and YFSETQ. Reading from cysteine to phenylalanine, the CDR3 counts 16 amino acids. Just CDR3 DNA is preserved here, 48 bases in frame from base 1. A remark on this clonotype: The antigen it recognizes is unknown. No quality values exist for individual bases; no much larger clone is one base distant.

The chain links TRBV5-1 with TRBJ2-1, with the D call perhaps TRBD1 or TRBD2, each one matching 5 bases. Sample: blood. The sequence was collected from a man aged 25 to 40 in good health. The CDR3: CASSLGQGPTDNEQFF. The nucleotide sequence is given as TGCGCCAGCAGCTTGGGGCAGGGACCCACAGACAATGAGCAGTTCTTC.